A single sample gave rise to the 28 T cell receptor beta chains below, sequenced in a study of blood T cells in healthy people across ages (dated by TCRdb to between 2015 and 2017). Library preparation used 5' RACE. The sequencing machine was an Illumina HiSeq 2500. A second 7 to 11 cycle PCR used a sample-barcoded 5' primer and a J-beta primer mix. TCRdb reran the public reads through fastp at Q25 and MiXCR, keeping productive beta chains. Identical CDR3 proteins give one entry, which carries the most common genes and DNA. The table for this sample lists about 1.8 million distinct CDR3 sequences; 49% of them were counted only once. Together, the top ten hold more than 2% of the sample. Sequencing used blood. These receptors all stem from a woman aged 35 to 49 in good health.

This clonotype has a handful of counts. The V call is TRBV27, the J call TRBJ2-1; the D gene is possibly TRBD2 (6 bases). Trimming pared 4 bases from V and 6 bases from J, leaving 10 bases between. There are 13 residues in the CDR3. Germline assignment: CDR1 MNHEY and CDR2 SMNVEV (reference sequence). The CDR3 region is CASSSASANEQFF. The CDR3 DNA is TGTGCCAGCAGTTCGGCTAGCGCCAATGAGCAGTTCTTC.

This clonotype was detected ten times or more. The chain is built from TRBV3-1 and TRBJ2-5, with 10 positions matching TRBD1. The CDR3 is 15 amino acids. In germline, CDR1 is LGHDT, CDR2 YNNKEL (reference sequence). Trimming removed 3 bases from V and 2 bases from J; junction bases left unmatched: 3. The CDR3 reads CASSQGQGRQETQYF. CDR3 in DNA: TGTGCCAGCAGCCAGGGACAGGGGCGACAAGAGACCCAGTACTTC.

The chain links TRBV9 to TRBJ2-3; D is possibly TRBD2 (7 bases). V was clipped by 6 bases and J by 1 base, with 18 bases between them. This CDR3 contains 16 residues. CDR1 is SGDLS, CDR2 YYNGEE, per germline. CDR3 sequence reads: CASTPEGGDRTDTQYF. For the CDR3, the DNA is TGTGCCAGCACTCCCGAGGGGGGGGACCGCACAGATACGCAGTATTTT.

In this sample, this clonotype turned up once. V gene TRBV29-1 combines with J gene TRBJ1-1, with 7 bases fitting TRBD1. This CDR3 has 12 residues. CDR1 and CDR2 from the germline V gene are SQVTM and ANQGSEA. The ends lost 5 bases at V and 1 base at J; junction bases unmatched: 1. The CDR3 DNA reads TGCAGCGTTACAGGGGCGAACACTGAAGCTTTCTTT. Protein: CSVTGANTEAFF.

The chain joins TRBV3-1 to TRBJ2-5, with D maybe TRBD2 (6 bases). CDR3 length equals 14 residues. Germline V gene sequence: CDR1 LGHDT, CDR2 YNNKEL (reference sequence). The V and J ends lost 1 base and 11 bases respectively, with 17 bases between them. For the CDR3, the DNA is TGTGCCAGCAGCCAAGTCGGAGGGTACAATGAGCAGTACTTC. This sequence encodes CASSQVGGYNEQYF.

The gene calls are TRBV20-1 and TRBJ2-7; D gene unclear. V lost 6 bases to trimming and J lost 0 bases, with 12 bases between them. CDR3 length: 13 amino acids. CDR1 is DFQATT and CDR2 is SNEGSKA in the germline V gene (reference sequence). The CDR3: CSAAGPFSYEQYF. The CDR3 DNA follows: TGCAGTGCGGCAGGACCGTTCTCCTACGAGCAGTACTTC.

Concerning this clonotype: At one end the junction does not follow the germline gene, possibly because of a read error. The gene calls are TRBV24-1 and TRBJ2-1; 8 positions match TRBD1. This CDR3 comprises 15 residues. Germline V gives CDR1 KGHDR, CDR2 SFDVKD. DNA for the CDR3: TGTGCCTCCAGTGAACCTAGACAGGGGCAGGATGAGCAGTTCTTC. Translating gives CASSEPRQGQDEQFF.

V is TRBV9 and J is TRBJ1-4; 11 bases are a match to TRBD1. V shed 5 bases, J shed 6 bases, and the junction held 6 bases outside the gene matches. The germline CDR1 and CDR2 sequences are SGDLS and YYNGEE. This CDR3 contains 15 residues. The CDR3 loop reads CASSWTGGLDEKLFF. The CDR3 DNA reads TGTGCCAGCAGTTGGACAGGGGGCCTTGATGAAAAACTGTTTTTT.

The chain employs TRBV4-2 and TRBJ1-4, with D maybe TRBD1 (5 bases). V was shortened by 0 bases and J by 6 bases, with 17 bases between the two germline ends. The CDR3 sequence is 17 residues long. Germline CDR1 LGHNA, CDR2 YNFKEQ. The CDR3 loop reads CASSQDGAPKGDEKLFF. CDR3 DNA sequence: TGTGCCAGCAGCCAAGATGGGGCACCCAAGGGCGATGAAAAACTGTTTTTT.

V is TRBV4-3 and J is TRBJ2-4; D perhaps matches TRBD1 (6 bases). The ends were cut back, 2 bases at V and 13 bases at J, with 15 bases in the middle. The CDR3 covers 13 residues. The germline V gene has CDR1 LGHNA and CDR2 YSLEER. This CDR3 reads CASSQSDRGEQYF. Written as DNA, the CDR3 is TGCGCCAGCAGCCAATCGGACAGAGGGGAGCAGTACTTC.

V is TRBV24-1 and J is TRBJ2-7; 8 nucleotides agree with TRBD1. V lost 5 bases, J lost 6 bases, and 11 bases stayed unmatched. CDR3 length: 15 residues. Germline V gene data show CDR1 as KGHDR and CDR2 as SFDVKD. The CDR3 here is CATSAVGQGRVEQYF. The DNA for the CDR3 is TGTGCCACCAGTGCCGTCGGACAGGGTCGGGTCGAGCAGTACTTC.

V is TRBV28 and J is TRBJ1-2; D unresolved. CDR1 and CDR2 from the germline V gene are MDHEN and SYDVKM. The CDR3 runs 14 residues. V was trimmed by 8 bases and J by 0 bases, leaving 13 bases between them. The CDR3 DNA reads TGTGCCAGCGTTACGGGCAGGACTAACTATGGCTACACCTTC. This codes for CASVTGRTNYGYTF.

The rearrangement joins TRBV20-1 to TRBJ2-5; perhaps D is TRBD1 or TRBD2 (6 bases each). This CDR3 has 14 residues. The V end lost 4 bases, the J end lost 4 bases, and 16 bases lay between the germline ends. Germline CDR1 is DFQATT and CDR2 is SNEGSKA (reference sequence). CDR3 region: CSANPGLRGETQYF. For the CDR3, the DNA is TGCAGTGCTAACCCGGGACTCAGGGGAGAGACCCAGTACTTC.

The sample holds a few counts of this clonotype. CDR3 DNA sequence: TGTGCCAGCAGTTTAGCGCAAATACATGAGCAGTTCTTC. Translation: CASSLAQIHEQFF. The chain has TRBV12-3 or TRBV12-4 and TRBJ2-1; the D is unclear. The CDR3 sequence is 13 residues long. V shed 0 bases and J shed 8 bases, with 8 bases lying between them.

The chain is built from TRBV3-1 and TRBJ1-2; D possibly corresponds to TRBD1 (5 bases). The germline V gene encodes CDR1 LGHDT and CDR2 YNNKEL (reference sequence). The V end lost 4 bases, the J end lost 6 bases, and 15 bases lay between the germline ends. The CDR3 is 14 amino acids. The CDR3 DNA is TGTGCCAGCAGCCCCCCTGAGGGGATCCATGGCTACACCTTC. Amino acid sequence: CASSPPEGIHGYTF.

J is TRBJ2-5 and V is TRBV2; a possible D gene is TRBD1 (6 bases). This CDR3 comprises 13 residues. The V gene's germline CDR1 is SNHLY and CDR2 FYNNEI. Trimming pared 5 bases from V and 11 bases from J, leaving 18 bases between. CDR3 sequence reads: CASSPQGRNEQYF. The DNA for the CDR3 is TGTGCCAGCAGTCCACAGGGAAGGAATGAGCAGTACTTC.

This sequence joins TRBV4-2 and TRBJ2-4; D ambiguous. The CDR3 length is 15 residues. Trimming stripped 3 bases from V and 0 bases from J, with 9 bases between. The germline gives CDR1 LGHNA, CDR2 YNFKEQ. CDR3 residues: CASSQASVAKNIQYF. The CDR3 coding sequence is TGTGCCAGCAGCCAGGCCAGTGTAGCCAAAAACATTCAGTACTTC.

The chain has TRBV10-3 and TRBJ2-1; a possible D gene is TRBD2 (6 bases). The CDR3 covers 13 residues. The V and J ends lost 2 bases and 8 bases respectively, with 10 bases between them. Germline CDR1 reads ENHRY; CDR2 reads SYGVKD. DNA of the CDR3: TGTGCCATCAGTGAGGGGCGGGGTTATGAGCAGTTCTTC. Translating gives CAISEGRGYEQFF.

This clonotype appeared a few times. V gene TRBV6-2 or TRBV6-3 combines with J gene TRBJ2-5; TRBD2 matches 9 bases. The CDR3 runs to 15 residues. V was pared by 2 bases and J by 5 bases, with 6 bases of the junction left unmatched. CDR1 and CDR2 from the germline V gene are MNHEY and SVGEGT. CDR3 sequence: CASSYVPSGVETQYF. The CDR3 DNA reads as TGTGCCAGCAGTTACGTCCCTAGCGGGGTGGAGACCCAGTACTTC.

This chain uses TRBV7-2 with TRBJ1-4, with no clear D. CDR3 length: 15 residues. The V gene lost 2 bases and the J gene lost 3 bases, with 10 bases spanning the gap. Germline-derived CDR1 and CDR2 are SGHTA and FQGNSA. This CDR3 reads CASSLNLGPNEKLFF. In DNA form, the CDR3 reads TGTGCCAGCAGCTTAAATCTGGGCCCTAATGAAAAACTGTTTTTT.

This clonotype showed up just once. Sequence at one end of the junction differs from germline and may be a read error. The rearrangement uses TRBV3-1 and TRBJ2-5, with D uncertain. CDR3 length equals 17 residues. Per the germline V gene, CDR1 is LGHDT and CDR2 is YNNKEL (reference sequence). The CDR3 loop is CARSQRVQIAWKETQYF. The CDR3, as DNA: TGTGCCAGAAGCCAAAGGGTGCAGATCGCCTGGAAAGAGACCCAGTACTTC.

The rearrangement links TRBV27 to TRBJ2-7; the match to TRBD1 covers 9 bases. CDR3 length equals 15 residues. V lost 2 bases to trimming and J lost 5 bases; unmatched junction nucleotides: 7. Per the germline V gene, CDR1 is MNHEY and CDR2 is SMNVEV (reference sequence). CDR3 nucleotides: TGTGCCAGCAGTTTAGGACAGGGGTCAAGCCACGAGCAGTACTTC. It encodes CASSLGQGSSHEQYF.

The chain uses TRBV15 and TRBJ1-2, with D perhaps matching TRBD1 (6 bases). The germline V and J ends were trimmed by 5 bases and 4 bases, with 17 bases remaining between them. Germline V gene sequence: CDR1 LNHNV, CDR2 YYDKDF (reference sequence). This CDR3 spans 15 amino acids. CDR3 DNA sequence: TGTGCCACCAGCGGGACCGGCACAGGGATCTATGGCTACACCTTC. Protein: CATSGTGTGIYGYTF. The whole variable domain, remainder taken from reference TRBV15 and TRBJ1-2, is DAMVIQNPRYQVTQFGKPVTLSCSQTLNHNVMYWYQQKSSQAPKLLFHYYDKDFNNEADTPDNFQSRRPNTSFCFLDIRSPGLGDTAMYLCATSGTGTGIYGYTFGSGTRLTVV.

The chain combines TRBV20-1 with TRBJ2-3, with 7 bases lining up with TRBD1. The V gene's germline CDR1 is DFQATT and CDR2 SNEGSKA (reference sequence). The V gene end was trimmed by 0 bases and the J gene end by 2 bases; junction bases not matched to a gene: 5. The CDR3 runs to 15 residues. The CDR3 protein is CSAREDRLFTDTQYF. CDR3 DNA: TGCAGTGCTAGAGAGGACAGGCTATTCACAGATACGCAGTATTTT.

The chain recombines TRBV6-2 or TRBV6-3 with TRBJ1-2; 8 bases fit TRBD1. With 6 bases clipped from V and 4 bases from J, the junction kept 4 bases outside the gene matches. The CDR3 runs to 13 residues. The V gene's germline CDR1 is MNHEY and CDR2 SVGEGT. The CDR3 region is CASRWTGLYGYTF. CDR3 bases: TGTGCCAGCAGGTGGACAGGGCTCTATGGCTACACCTTC.

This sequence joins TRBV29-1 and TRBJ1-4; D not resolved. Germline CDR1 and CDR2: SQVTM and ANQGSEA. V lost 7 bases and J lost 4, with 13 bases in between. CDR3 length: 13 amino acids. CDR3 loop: CSGEVSRNEKLFF. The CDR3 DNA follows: TGCAGCGGTGAGGTGTCCCGTAATGAAAAACTGTTTTTT.

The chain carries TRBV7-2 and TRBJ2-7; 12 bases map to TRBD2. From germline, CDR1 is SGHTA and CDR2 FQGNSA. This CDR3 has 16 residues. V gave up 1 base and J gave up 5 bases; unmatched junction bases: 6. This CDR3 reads CASSLGLAGGHNEQYF. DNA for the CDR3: TGTGCCAGCAGCTTAGGGCTAGCGGGGGGGCATAACGAGCAGTACTTC.

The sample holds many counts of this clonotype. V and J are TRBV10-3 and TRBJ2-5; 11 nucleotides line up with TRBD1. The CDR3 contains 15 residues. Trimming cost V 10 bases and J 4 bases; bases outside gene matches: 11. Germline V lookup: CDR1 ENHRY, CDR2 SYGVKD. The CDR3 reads CATQAPDRGPETQYF. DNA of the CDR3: TGTGCCACCCAAGCTCCGGACAGGGGGCCAGAGACCCAGTACTTC.